A single sample gave rise to the 11 T cell receptor delta chains below, sequenced in a study of gamma-delta chains in newborns, infants, children. TCRdb called clones anew from the reads with CATT. This sample has 5,500 to 6,500 delta-chain clones; roughly 2% occur once, and the top ten carry about an eighth. The sample comprised blood. The origin of the receptors is a child who was a newborn, infant or young child, either healthy, febrile or measles-vaccinated (not recorded which).

This clone was seen a few times. TCRdb assigns this DNA the protein of a much larger clone, which departs from its translation at residue 13; this likely reflects a read error, and the protein shown comes from translating the DNA. The V and J genes are TRDV2 and TRDJ3; 8 bases line up with TRDD3. The CDR3 spans 18 residues. In germline, CDR1 is GEAIGNYY, CDR2 EKD. The CDR3 loop reads CACDPSWGSSWDARQMFF. The CDR3 DNA is TGTGCCTGTGATCCCAGCTGGGGGAGCTCCTGGGACGCCCGACAGATGTTTTTC.

A remark on this clone: A far bigger clonotype differs at one base, so this is likely a read error. Additional DNA sequences in this sample encode the identical CDR3. The chain joins TRDV2 to TRDJ1; 7 nucleotides agree with TRDD3. Germline V gene lookup returns CDR1 GEAIGNYY and CDR2 EKD. The CDR3 consists of 13 residues. The CDR3, as DNA: TGTGCCTGTGACACCTGGGGGACCGATAAACTCATATTT. Translated, it gives CACDTWGTDKLIF.

On this clone itself: This clone may be a read error of a much larger clone one base away. Other nucleotide sequences in the sample specify the same CDR3. This chain connects TRDV2 to TRDJ3, with no clear D. This CDR3 contains 17 residues. CDR1 is GEAIGNYY and CDR2 is EKD in the germline V gene. Trimming took 1 base from V and 0 from J, leaving 9 bases between them. The CDR3 coding sequence is TGTGCCTGTGACACTTTTACGAGCTCCTGGGACACCCGACAGATGTTTTTC. This gives the protein CACDTFTSSWDTRQMFF.

This clone was seen a handful of times. With only one base between it and a far larger clone, this is likely a read error. This CDR3 is also generated by other DNA sequences in the sample. V gene TRDV2 combines with J gene TRDJ3; TRDD3 might be the D (6 bases). This CDR3 contains 19 residues. Germline CDR1 is GEAIGNYY and CDR2 is EKD. CDR3 sequence reads: CACDTGGYHSSWDTRQMFF. CDR3 nucleotides: TGTGCCTGTGACACCGGAGGATACCATAGCTCCTGGGACACCCGACAGATGTTTTTT.

This clone rates as hyperexpanded. Distinct nucleotide sequences in the sample also encode this CDR3. The J gene is TRDJ3, the V gene TRDV2; 11 nucleotides line up with TRDD3. Losses at the gene ends were 0 bases for V and 2 bases for J; bases not matched to a gene: 2. The CDR3 is made up of 18 amino acids. Germline CDR1 is GEAIGNYY and CDR2 is EKD. The CDR3 region is CACDTVLGDTWDTRQMFF. The CDR3 coding sequence is TGTGCCTGTGACACCGTACTGGGGGATACCTGGGACACCCGACAGATGTTTTTC.

Regarding this clone: With a much larger clone just one base away, this may be a read error. The sample has other DNA sequences that encode this CDR3 too. The chain carries TRDV2 and TRDJ3; 7 bases are shared with TRDD3. The ends lost 0 bases at V and 1 base at J; junction bases unmatched: 5. Germline assignment: CDR1 GEAIGNYY and CDR2 EKD. CDR3 length: 18 residues. The CDR3 here is CACDTAGGSSWDTRQMFF. Written as DNA, the CDR3 is TGTGCCTGTGACACCGCTGGGGGGAGTTCCTGGGACACCCGACAGATGTTTTTC.

This clone was picked up a small number of times. A read error is possible here, since a much larger clone lies one base away. V gene TRDV2 combines with J gene TRDJ3; TRDD3 agrees at 8 bases. Per germline, CDR1 GEAIGNYY and CDR2 EKD. After removal of 2 bases from V and 2 bases from J, the junction contained 10 bases not matched to a gene. This CDR3 has 19 amino acids. For the CDR3, the DNA is TGTGCCTGTGACAGACTGGGGGCTAATAAAGCCTGGGACACCCGACAGATGTTTTTC. Residues: CACDRLGANKAWDTRQMFF.

This clone was seen only a few times. Possible read error: a much larger clone is one base away. At the DNA level, this CDR3 is encoded by other sequences in the same sample as well. The CDR3 region is CACDGVSYYTPSRLWDTRQMFF. Here the CDR3 DNA reads TGTGCCTGCGACGGCGTTTCCTACTATACGCCCTCAAGGCTCTGGGACACCCGACAGATGTTTTTC. The V and J genes are TRDV2 and TRDJ3; 7 bases match TRDD2. The CDR3 is 22 amino acids. Per germline, CDR1 GEAIGNYY and CDR2 EKD. V lost 7 bases to trimming and J lost 3 bases; unmatched junction nucleotides: 26.

By its share, this clone is medium-sized. This chain uses TRDV2 with TRDJ3, with 9 bases that match TRDD3. Germline CDR1 reads GEAIGNYY; CDR2 reads EKD. V lost 0 bases and J lost 2; bases outside the gene matches: 4. The CDR3 contains 18 residues. Here the CDR3 reads CACDTAGIRTWDTRQMFF. Written as DNA, the CDR3 is TGTGCCTGTGACACCGCGGGGATACGTACCTGGGACACCCGACAGATGTTTTTC.

This clone was found a few times. TCRdb records a much larger clone's protein for this DNA, with a difference at residue 12 that likely arises from a read error; the protein given is the translation of the DNA. Other DNA sequences of this sample code for an identical CDR3. This chain uses TRDV2 with TRDJ3, with TRDD3 identical over 8 bases. Germline CDR1 and CDR2: GEAIGNYY and EKD. CDR3 length equals 19 residues. CDR3: CACDPAWGSSSRDTRQMFF. The DNA for the CDR3 is TGTGCCTGTGACCCGGCCTGGGGGAGCAGCTCCCGGGACACCCGACAGATGTTTTTC.

Regarding this clone: A much larger clone is a single base away; this may be a read error. This CDR3 is also generated by other DNA sequences in the sample. The chain combines TRDV2 with TRDJ3, with 9 bases identical to TRDD3. Germline V gives CDR1 GEAIGNYY, CDR2 EKD. CDR3 length: 20 residues. CDR3 DNA: TGTGCCTGTGACACCTGGGGGATAAAAAAGAGCTCCTGGGACACCCGCCAGATGTTTTTC. Translation gives CACDTWGIKKSSWDTRQMFF.